This TCR beta chain stems from a study of naive and memory T cell subsets. As regards this clonotype: As yet, its antigen is unknown.

Both TRBC1 and TRBC2 were covered by a beta constant-region primer of two equimolar oligonucleotides. The ligated cDNA underwent four PCR rounds using SP2 and nested alpha and beta constant-region primers. TCRdb recomputed calls from the UMI-ligation and nested PCR reads with MiXCR, one row per CDR3 protein. There are over 110,000 distinct CDR3 sequences in the sample; around 21% occur only once, and roughly 0.63% lies in the top ten. Study outcomes and limitations: TCR abundance followed a power law differing between naive and memory subsets. Each distinct alpha or beta sequence counts as one clonotype. Naive repertoires, especially CD8, held a few larger clonotypes, possibly memory cells re-expressing CD45RA.

Cells stained for CD3, CD4, CD8, CD45RA and CD27 were sorted into four subsets. The CDR3 spans 14 residues. Trimming took 3 bases from V and 7 from J, leaving 15 bases between them. The chain combines TRBV12-3 or TRBV12-4 with TRBJ1-2, with D perhaps matching TRBD1 (5 bases). Sequencing used naive CD8+ T cells from blood. This TCR derives from a human donor in good health. CDR3 sequence reads: CASSFDRGMSGYTF. DNA of the CDR3: TGTGCCAGCAGTTTTGATAGGGGTATGAGTGGCTACACCTTC.